What follows are 15 T cell receptor beta chains derived from one specimen sequenced in a study of blood T cell repertoires in COVID-19. The method was immunoSEQ multiplex PCR; TCRdb's version includes in-frame clones alone and lacks a portion of them. The sample consists of some 170,000 clones, 70% to 80% of them appearing once. Specimen: PBMCs or T cells enriched from blood (not recorded which). The receptors originated from a woman aged 45 to 65 who had recovered from COVID-19.

This clone occurred once. The genes are TRBV6-1 and TRBJ2-2; the D gene is possibly TRBD1 (5 bases). CDR3 length: 10 amino acids. V was cut by 10 bases and J by 6 bases, with 6 bases left in between. Germline V gene data show CDR1 as MNHNS and CDR2 as SASEGT. The CDR3 sequence is CATQAGELFF. CDR3 coding DNA: TGTGCCACACAGGCCGGGGAGCTGTTTTTT.

This rearrangement joins TRBV27 to TRBJ2-7; 7 bases fit TRBD2. CDR1 and CDR2 from the germline V gene are MNHEY and SMNVEV (reference sequence). The CDR3 spans 16 residues. Unmatched junction bases numbered 14, after V lost 6 bases and J lost 3 bases. The CDR3 region has the DNA TGTGCCAGCAGACTCAAATCGGGGGGTCGTAACTACGAGCAGTACTTC. As protein: CASRLKSGGRNYEQYF.

The V and J genes are TRBV6-2 or TRBV6-3 and TRBJ1-1, with 7 bases identical to TRBD1. Looked up from germline, CDR1 is MNHEY and CDR2 is SVGEGT. With V trimmed by 1 base and J by 2 bases, 1 base remained unmatched. The CDR3 has 14 amino acids. CDR3 amino acids: CASSYWDSNTEAFF. CDR3 DNA: TGTGCCAGCAGTTACTGGGACAGTAACACTGAAGCTTTCTTT.

This chain uses TRBV2 with TRBJ2-1, with D perhaps matching TRBD2 (6 bases). From germline, CDR1 is SNHLY and CDR2 FYNNEI. The CDR3 runs to 13 residues. V shed 7 bases and J shed 6 bases, with 13 bases lying between them. CDR3 in amino acids: CASTREWANEQFF. The CDR3 region has the DNA TGTGCCAGCACCCGGGAGTGGGCCAATGAGCAGTTCTTC.

In its sample, this clone was seen once. The chain uses TRBV19 and TRBJ1-2; 11 bases are shared with TRBD1. The germline CDR1 and CDR2 sequences are LNHDA and SQIVND (reference sequence). The V segment lost 5 bases and the J segment 4 bases; nucleotides outside the gene matches: 6. The CDR3 runs 15 residues. The chain's CDR3 is CASSPRDRGTYGYTF. For the CDR3, the DNA is TGTGCCAGTAGTCCCCGGGACAGGGGGACCTATGGCTACACCTTC.

V is TRBV7-9 and J is TRBJ1-5; the D is unclear. The CDR3 is 14 residues long. The V end was cut by 5 bases, the J end by 2 bases, with 10 bases between. Per germline, CDR1 SEHNR and CDR2 FQNEAQ (reference sequence). For the CDR3, the DNA is TGTGCCAGCAGCCCACCAGGTCGCAATCAGCCCCAGCATTTT. The encoded protein is CASSPPGRNQPQHF.

The V gene is TRBV5-8, the J gene TRBJ1-1; D perhaps matches TRBD1 (6 bases). Trimming left V 0 bases short and J 4 bases short, with 10 bases between. Germline-derived CDR1 and CDR2 are SGHTS and YDEGEE. CDR3 length: 14 residues. The CDR3: CASSLAGVVTEAFF. The DNA for the CDR3 is TGTGCCAGCAGCTTGGCAGGGGTCGTCACTGAAGCTTTCTTT.

This clone was seen a handful of times. The chain links TRBV30 to TRBJ1-1; D possibly corresponds to TRBD1 (5 bases). This CDR3 spans 13 amino acids. Germline V gives CDR1 GTSNPN, CDR2 SVGIG (reference sequence). The germline V and J ends were trimmed by 2 bases and 4 bases, with 11 bases remaining between them. Here the CDR3 reads CAWSRRGATEAFF. CDR3 nucleotide sequence: TGTGCCTGGAGTCGGAGGGGAGCCACTGAAGCTTTCTTT.

The V and J genes are TRBV11-2 and TRBJ2-1, with TRBD2 as a possible D gene (6 bases). The CDR3 consists of 16 residues. Trimming stripped 7 bases from V and 1 base from J, with 17 bases between. CDR1 is SGHAT, CDR2 FQNNGV, per germline. This chain's CDR3 is CASTIAVGGSYNEQFF. CDR3 bases: TGTGCCAGCACCATAGCGGTTGGGGGGTCCTACAATGAGCAGTTCTTC.

The chain employs TRBV6-4 and TRBJ1-6; no reliable D call. This CDR3 spans 15 amino acids. Looked up from germline, CDR1 is MRHNA and CDR2 is SNTAGT. V was trimmed by 7 bases and J by 9 bases, leaving 19 bases between them. In DNA, the CDR3 is TGTGCCAGCAAGGTGGACTTTTCCAGTGGTTCACCCCTCCACTTT. As protein: CASKVDFSSGSPLHF.

V usage is TRBV27 and J usage is TRBJ2-7, with 11 positions matching TRBD2. V trimming: 3 bases; J trimming: 6 bases; junction bases outside the gene matches: 13. Germline assignment: CDR1 MNHEY and CDR2 SMNVEV (reference sequence). The CDR3 runs to 17 residues. In nucleotides, the CDR3 is TGTGCCAGCAGTTTCGGGACTAGCGGCCCTAGGCCCCCCGAGCAGTACTTC. Residues: CASSFGTSGPRPPEQYF.

The chain has TRBV6-5 and TRBJ1-1; D gene unclear. Germline loops: CDR1 MNHEY, CDR2 SVGAGI. V lost 7 bases and J lost 4, with 13 bases in between. The CDR3 runs to 13 residues. CDR3 nucleotide sequence: TGTGCCAGCAACGATAGTCCTAGCACTGAAGCTTTCTTT. As protein: CASNDSPSTEAFF.

The chain employs TRBV28 and TRBJ2-1; 9 bases match TRBD2. This CDR3 has 17 residues. Per the germline V gene, CDR1 is MDHEN and CDR2 is SYDVKM. V lost 6 bases, J lost 7 bases, and 16 bases stayed unmatched. CDR3 DNA sequence: TGTGCCAGCAGCCCCCTCGTGACTAGCGGAGCCGAAAATGAGCAGTTCTTC. It encodes CASSPLVTSGAENEQFF. The complete variable domain, with remaining parts taken from reference TRBV28 and TRBJ2-1, reads DVKVTQSSRYLVKRTGEKVFLECVQDMDHENMFWYRQDPGLGLRLIYFSYDVKMKEKGDIPEGYSVSREKKERFSLILESASTNQTSMYLCASSPLVTSGAENEQFFGPGTRLTVL.

In nucleotides, the CDR3 is TGTGCCCTTGGGACAGACCAAGAGACCCAGTACTTC. Translation gives CALGTDQETQYF. The chain has TRBV30 and TRBJ2-5, with TRBD1 matching 7 bases. V shed 8 bases, J shed 0 bases, and the junction held 3 bases outside the gene matches. Germline loops: CDR1 GTSNPN, CDR2 SVGIG (reference sequence). CDR3 size: 12 residues.

This clone was observed a few times. J is TRBJ1-2 and V is TRBV12-3 or TRBV12-4; D unresolved. The CDR3 contains 12 residues. Trimming removed 5 bases from V and 8 bases from J, with 12 bases in between. The CDR3 DNA sequence: TGTGCCAGCAGTCCGTCGTCCGTGGGCTACACCTTC. It is translated as CASSPSSVGYTF.